This T cell receptor beta chain comes out of a study of graft-versus-host responses after intestinal transplantation. Notes on the study in general: Patients with graft-donor T cell macrochimerism had high graft-versus-host to host-versus-graft clonal ratios in allografts.

In germline, CDR1 is SSHAT, CDR2 FNYEAQ (reference sequence). There are 14 residues in the CDR3. To note about this clone: The antigen remains unidentified. A junction end diverges from the germline sequence, so it may reflect a read error.

Repertoires were generated with immunoSEQ multiplex PCR, while TCRdb's copy carries only in-frame clones and drops some. This sample has 50,000 to 75,000 clones; almost 95% occur once, and the top ten carry about 0.4%. The clonotype was recovered from a human donor who was the organ donor for an intestinal transplant. This chain connects TRBV7-7 to TRBJ2-3; 7 positions match TRBD2. This material consisted of unstimulated CD4+ T cells sorted from spleen or lymph node cells, taken before transplant. The CDR3, as DNA: TGTGCTAGCAGCCAAAACGGACTAGCAGATACGCAGTATTTT. Its translation is CASSQNGLADTQYF.